The 4 T cell receptor beta chains below come from one sample, sequenced in a study of control samples from healthy donors and cancer patients. Profiled with immunoSEQ multiplex PCR; TCRdb holds only in-frame clones, not every one. This table holds roughly 130,000 clones, about 93% found once. Sequencing was done on a sample of blood. The receptors were gathered from a man aged 18 to 30 in good health.

The chain uses TRBV11-2 and TRBJ2-1; 9 positions match TRBD2. The CDR3 has 15 residues. With 1 base clipped from V and 6 bases from J, the junction kept 4 bases outside the gene matches. CDR1 is SGHAT, CDR2 FQNNGV, per germline. The CDR3 sequence: CASSLVAGGPNEQFF. Here the CDR3 DNA reads TGTGCCAGCAGCTTAGTCGCGGGAGGGCCCAATGAGCAGTTCTTC.

V gene TRBV24-1 combines with J gene TRBJ1-2, with D unclear. CDR1 is KGHDR, CDR2 SFDVKD, per germline. The CDR3 is 14 residues long. V lost 3 bases to trimming and J lost 0 bases, with 7 bases between them. CDR3 sequence reads: CATSDNIANYGYTF. The DNA of the CDR3 is TGTGCCACCAGTGATAACATAGCTAACTATGGCTACACCTTC.

The V and J genes are TRBV7-9 and TRBJ2-1; the match to TRBD2 covers 9 bases. CDR3 length: 18 amino acids. With V trimmed by 4 bases and J by 8 bases, 18 bases remained unmatched. In germline, CDR1 is SEHNR, CDR2 FQNEAQ (reference sequence). The CDR3 sequence: CASSSDGFSGGPFDEQFF. CDR3 nucleotides: TGTGCCAGCAGCTCAGATGGGTTTAGCGGGGGCCCTTTCGATGAGCAGTTCTTC.

As for this clone: Other DNA sequences in this sample translate to the same CDR3. The rearrangement uses TRBV7-3 and TRBJ2-3, with D uncertain. Per the germline V gene, CDR1 is SGHTA and CDR2 is FQGTGA. Between the trimmed V and J ends, which lost 3 bases and 0 bases, there was a span of 7 bases. The CDR3 has 14 residues. Here the CDR3 DNA reads TGTGCCAGCAGCTTGGGTCATAGCACAGATACGCAGTATTTT. The encoded protein is CASSLGHSTDTQYF. Based on the CDR3 plus reference TRBV7-3 and TRBJ2-3, the full variable domain is GAGVSQTPSNKVTEKGKYVELRCDPISGHTALYWYRQSLGQGPEFLIYFQGTGAADDSGLPNDRFFAVRPEGSVSTLKIQRTERGDSAVYLCASSLGHSTDTQYFGPGTRLTVL.